This TCR beta chain was recorded in a study of blood T cell repertoires in COVID-19. About the research overall: T cells, B-cell-depleted T cells, or PBMCs provided the cDNA or gDNA that served as material.

Original handling: Estimation of nucleated cell counts was performed using reference gene primer amplification. TCRdb keeps only in-frame clones here, not all; method: immunoSEQ multiplex PCR. The DNA gave D and trimming, while V, J and clone size come from that table. Of 200,000 to 300,000 clones detected, roughly 80% appear once; the ten largest clones hold 7.9%. The germline V and J ends were trimmed by 4 bases and 2 bases, with 19 bases remaining between them. This CDR3 has 16 amino acids. The germline CDR1 and CDR2 sequences are SGHKS and YYEKEE (reference sequence). The chain carries TRBV5-5 and TRBJ2-7; D perhaps matches TRBD1 (6 bases). The origin of this receptor is a woman of 80 years or more with acute or convalescent COVID-19. The sample was peripheral blood. The CDR3 loop is CASSPHVGQVTYEQYF. The DNA of the CDR3 is TGTGCCAGCAGCCCCCACGTGGGACAAGTAACCTACGAGCAGTACTTC. The variable domain in full, completed from reference TRBV5-5 and TRBJ2-7, reads DAGVTQSPTHLIKTRGQQVTLRCSPISGHKSVSWYQQVLGQGPQFIFQYYEKEERGRGNFPDRFSARQFPNYSSELNVNALLLGDSALYLCASSPHVGQVTYEQYFGPGTRLTVT.